A single sample is the source of the 2 T cell receptor beta chains below, sequenced in a study of T cells in Graves' hyperthyroidism and ophthalmopathy. Amplification of TCR beta CDR3 regions used RNA as the template. First-round RT-PCR with HTBI primers amplified the TCR CDR3 region. In TCRdb, the multiplex PCR reads were re-called with MiXCR into one record per CDR3 protein. Of a few hundred thousand distinct CDR3 sequences listed, about a sixth were seen once; the top ten hold roughly an eighth. The sequenced sample consisted of blood. These receptors originate from a woman aged 18-35 years with Graves' hyperthyroidism.

In its sample, this clonotype was seen many times. The gene calls are TRBV2 and TRBJ1-1, with D possibly matching TRBD1 (6 bases). Trimming cost V 6 bases and J 0 bases, with 11 bases left between them. In germline, CDR1 is SNHLY, CDR2 FYNNEI. CDR3 size: 14 residues. The DNA of the CDR3 is TGTGCCAGCAGCCGACAGGCCATGAACACTGAAGCTTTCTTT. Amino acids: CASSRQAMNTEAFF. Combining the CDR3 with reference TRBV2 and TRBJ1-1 gives the whole variable domain EPEVTQTPSHQVTQMGQEVILRCVPISNHLYFYWYRQILGQKVEFLVSFYNNEISEKSEIFDDQFSVERPDGSNFTLKIRSTKLEDSAMYFCASSRQAMNTEAFFGQGTRLTVV.

This clonotype was picked up many times. This chain connects TRBV18 to TRBJ2-7; TRBD1 matches at 10 bases. V lost 0 bases and J lost 0; bases outside the gene matches: 2. CDR1 is KGHSH and CDR2 is LQKENI in the germline V gene. The CDR3 runs 16 residues. The CDR3 protein is CASSPPGTGDSYEQYF. CDR3 DNA: TGTGCCAGCTCACCACCCGGGACAGGGGACTCCTACGAGCAGTACTTC.